This TCR beta chain was identified in a study of CD8 T cells in ankylosing spondylitis. The CDR3 runs 13 residues. V gave up 3 bases and J gave up 0 bases; unmatched junction bases: 2. From germline, CDR1 is DFQATT and CDR2 SNEGSKA (reference sequence). Findings and caveats of the study: There was reportedly significant enrichment of clones that were disease-linked in matched ankylosing spondylitis synovial fluid.

Comment on this clonotype: Its cognate antigen is unknown.

Quantitative 5'-RACE with molecular barcodes was used to make the TCR beta libraries. Each CDR3 protein is one row after TCRdb ran MiXCR on the 5' RACE reads. The data contain approximately 260,000 distinct CDR3 sequences, 15% to 20% of them seen just once; the ten biggest clones take up about a third. The sequenced sample was blood, either unsorted or a sorted T cell fraction (not recorded which). This TCR was sampled from a male donor with ankylosing spondylitis or in good health (not recorded which). The chain combines TRBV20-1 with TRBJ2-7, with TRBD2 identical over 7 bases. The CDR3 protein is CSARRENSYEQYF. CDR3 bases: TGCAGTGCTAGGCGGGAGAACTCCTACGAGCAGTACTTC.